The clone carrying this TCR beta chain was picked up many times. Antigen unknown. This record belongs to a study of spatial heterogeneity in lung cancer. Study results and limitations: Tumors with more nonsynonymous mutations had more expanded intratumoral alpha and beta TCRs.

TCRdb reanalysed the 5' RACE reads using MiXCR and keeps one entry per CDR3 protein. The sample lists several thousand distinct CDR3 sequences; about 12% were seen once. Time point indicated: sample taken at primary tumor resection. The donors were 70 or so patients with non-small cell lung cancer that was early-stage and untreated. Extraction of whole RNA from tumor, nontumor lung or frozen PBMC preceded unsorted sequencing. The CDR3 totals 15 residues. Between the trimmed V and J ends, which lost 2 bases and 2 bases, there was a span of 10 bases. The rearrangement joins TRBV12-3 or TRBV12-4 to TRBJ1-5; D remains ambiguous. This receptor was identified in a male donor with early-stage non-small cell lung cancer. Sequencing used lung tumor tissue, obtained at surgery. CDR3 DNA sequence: TGTGCCAGCAGTTTAACCTATAGGGGCAATCAGCCCCAGCATTTT. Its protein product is CASSLTYRGNQPQHF.